This T cell receptor beta chain was profiled in a study of cytomegalovirus exposure and HLA in healthy donors. V shed 0 bases and J shed 9 bases, with 17 bases lying between them. The CDR3 extends over 15 amino acids. The germline gives CDR1 ENHRY, CDR2 SYGVKD. Study outcomes and limitations: Through in vitro validation, a few CMV-associated chains were shown to be specific for CMV antigens. Certain sequence variants were highly shared and formed a cluster, and this cluster was likely a sequencing artifact.

With 60 Vbeta and 13 Jbeta primers, the PCR was carried out. Produced via immunoSEQ multiplex PCR; TCRdb's table is partial and in-frame only. The sample carries some 150,000 clones, roughly 80% recorded once. In regard to this clone: No antigen is known for it.

The TCR was taken from a woman in her 30s in good health and CMV-seronegative. The sequencing sample was made of PBMCs. The chain uses TRBV10-3 and TRBJ1-2; D gene uncertain. The CDR3 spells CAISESGGAEVSYTF. The CDR3 nucleotides are TGTGCCATCAGTGAGTCGGGAGGCGCGGAAGTTAGCTACACCTTC.